Below are 2 T cell receptor beta chains sequenced from a single sample in a study of a mutant IDH1 vaccine in newly diagnosed glioma. Sequencing was performed with immunoSEQ multiplex PCR; in TCRdb, only in-frame clones are kept and a portion is missing. The data show about 23,000 clones, 79% seen once. Time point: week 11, during vaccination. Every vaccination contained 300 ug of the mutant IDH1 20-mer peptide and was paired with topical imiquimod. These TCRs are of unknown antigen specificity. The sequencing used PBMCs, collected from a glioma patient whose treatment included an IDH1 peptide vaccine. These receptors all stem from a middle-aged man with glioma.

The genes are TRBV7-2 and TRBJ2-3, with 7 positions matching TRBD1. Germline trimming cut 3 bases from V and 1 base from J; bases unmatched to any gene: 4. Germline CDR1 SGHTA, CDR2 FQGNSA. The CDR3 consists of 15 residues. The CDR3 sequence: CASSFRGQRTDTQYF. CDR3 sequence (DNA): TGTGCCAGCAGCTTTCGGGGACAGCGCACAGATACGCAGTATTTT.

This rearrangement joins TRBV7-6 to TRBJ2-7, with 9 bases identical to TRBD1. Germline CDR1 is SGHVS and CDR2 is FNYEAQ. With 1 base clipped from V and 5 bases from J, the junction kept 6 bases outside the gene matches. The CDR3 length is 15 residues. The CDR3 protein is CASSLGTGDIDEQYF. The CDR3 nucleotides read TGTGCCAGCAGCTTAGGGACAGGGGATATAGACGAGCAGTACTTC.